Listed here are 2 T cell receptor beta chains from one sample, sequenced in a study of response to subunit inactivated influenza vaccine. One entry per CDR3 protein results from TCRdb running MiXCR on the RT-PCR reads. The sample consists of roughly 570,000 distinct CDR3 sequences, 10% to 15% of them appearing once. Sample: PBMCs from blood, taken around seven weeks after vaccination. The receptors stem from a man between 50 and 59 years old who received an inactivated influenza vaccine.

In its sample, this clonotype was seen a few times. The chain combines TRBV7-9 with TRBJ2-1, with D hard to call. Germline assignment: CDR1 SEHNR and CDR2 FQNEAQ (reference sequence). This CDR3 comprises 13 residues. Trimming took off 3 bases at V and 6 bases at J, with 9 bases between the two ends. This CDR3 is CASSFDSGNEQFF. The CDR3 region has the DNA TGTGCCAGCAGCTTCGATTCGGGCAATGAGCAGTTCTTC.

The chain employs TRBV10-3 and TRBJ2-1, with 9 bases aligning to TRBD2. This CDR3 is built from 17 residues. V shed 2 bases and J 5 bases; nucleotides not matched to a gene: 10. Germline CDR1 is ENHRY and CDR2 is SYGVKD. CDR3 region: CAISEILAGLTHNEQFF. CDR3 nucleotide sequence: TGTGCCATCAGTGAGATCCTAGCGGGACTTACCCACAATGAGCAGTTCTTC.